This passage covers 23 T cell receptor beta chains from one sample sequenced in a study of T-cell reconstitution after alpha-beta-depleted transplantation in children. A TCRbeta library incorporating unique molecular identifiers was prepared. MiXCR, applied by TCRdb to the PCR reads, yields one record per CDR3 protein. The sample lists 450,000 to 700,000 distinct CDR3 sequences, 25% to 30% occurring once. This material consisted of PBMCs, taken before TCRalphabeta/CD19-depleted stem cell transplant. The receptor set was obtained from a boy under two years old with Wiskott-Aldrich syndrome, due to receive a stem cell transplant.

The gene calls are TRBV20-1 and TRBJ1-4; TRBD1 is a possible D gene (5 bases). The germline V gene has CDR1 DFQATT and CDR2 SNEGSKA (reference sequence). V gave up 0 bases and J gave up 8 bases, with 13 bases separating them. This CDR3 contains 14 residues. CDR3 residues: CSARESRVGEKLFF. The DNA for the CDR3 is TGCAGTGCTAGAGAATCCAGGGTGGGCGAAAAACTGTTTTTT.

This clonotype was detected a few times. The chain is built from TRBV27 and TRBJ2-1, with D tentatively TRBD1 (6 bases). There are 14 residues in the CDR3. The V end lost 3 bases, the J end lost 9 bases, and 15 bases lay between the germline ends. The germline V gene encodes CDR1 MNHEY and CDR2 SMNVEV (reference sequence). CDR3 amino acids: CASSFGTLRFEQFF. The CDR3 nucleotides read TGTGCCAGCAGTTTCGGGACACTCCGTTTTGAGCAGTTCTTC.

This clonotype was picked up a small number of times. This chain links TRBV15 with TRBJ2-5; D is perhaps TRBD1 (6 bases). CDR1 is LNHNV and CDR2 is YYDKDF in the germline V gene (reference sequence). CDR3 length: 15 amino acids. The V end lost 6 bases, the J end lost 5 bases, and 19 bases lay between the germline ends. The CDR3 nucleotides read TGTGCCACCAGTCGAGCTTTCAGGGGTGCGGAGACCCAGTACTTC. Its protein product is CATSRAFRGAETQYF.

CDR3 loop: CASSLGGGWNEQFF. Written as DNA, the CDR3 is TGTGCCAGCAGTTTAGGCGGGGGTTGGAATGAGCAGTTCTTC. The V call is TRBV28, the J call TRBJ2-1; 7 positions agree with TRBD2. With V trimmed by 2 bases and J by 7 bases, 5 bases remained unmatched. The CDR3 loop spans 14 amino acids. CDR1 and CDR2 from the germline V gene are MDHEN and SYDVKM.

The CDR3 coding sequence is TGCGCCAGCAGCTTGGAGTTTTTGAGTCTAGCGGGAGGGTATACGCAGTATTTT. Amino acids: CASSLEFLSLAGGYTQYF. The chain links TRBV5-1 to TRBJ2-3; 12 nucleotides line up with TRBD2. Looked up from germline, CDR1 is SGHRS and CDR2 is YFSETQ. The CDR3 is 18 residues long. Unmatched junction bases numbered 12, after V lost 0 bases and J lost 7 bases.

This clonotype occurred a few times. The rearrangement joins TRBV5-1 to TRBJ2-5; 7 positions match TRBD1. The ends lost 6 bases at V and 3 bases at J; junction bases unmatched: 5. In germline, CDR1 is SGHRS, CDR2 YFSETQ. The CDR3 is 13 residues long. The CDR3 bases are TGCGCCAGCAACCTACAGGGGAAAGAGACCCAGTACTTC. This codes for CASNLQGKETQYF.

Only a few counts were recorded for this clonotype. Germline is not matched at one junction end, which may reflect a read error. The gene calls are TRBV30 and TRBJ2-7; D possibly corresponds to TRBD1 (7 bases). Germline loops: CDR1 GTSNPN, CDR2 SVGIG (reference sequence). CDR3 length: 12 residues. CDR3 nucleotide sequence: TGTGCCTGGAAGGAGGGGGCGTCCAGGGCGGTCTTC. This sequence encodes CAWKEGASRAVF.

This clonotype was seen only a few times. The CDR3 reads CASSGTELETQYF. CDR3 DNA sequence: TGTGCCAGCAGCGGGACAGAATTAGAGACCCAGTACTTC. The chain joins TRBV7-8 to TRBJ2-5, with 7 bases aligning to TRBD1. From germline, CDR1 is SGHVS and CDR2 FQNEAQ. Trimming at V came to 5 bases and at J to 4 bases, leaving 4 bases not matched to a gene. The CDR3 has 13 residues.

This chain connects TRBV28 to TRBJ2-1; TRBD2 is a possible D gene (6 bases). The germline gives CDR1 MDHEN, CDR2 SYDVKM. The CDR3 covers 17 residues. Trimming cost V 7 bases and J 0 bases, with 19 bases left between them. The CDR3 nucleotides are TGTGCCAGCATTTCCGGGGGTGTCGGGGGCTCCTACAATGAGCAGTTCTTC. This encodes CASISGGVGGSYNEQFF.

This chain joins TRBV29-1 and TRBJ2-1, with D perhaps matching TRBD1 or TRBD2 (5 bases each). This CDR3 is 13 amino acids long. Deletions cut 7 bases from V and 2 bases from J, with 12 bases between. Germline values: CDR1 SQVTM, CDR2 ANQGSEA. Written as DNA, the CDR3 is TGCAGCGCCGGGACGGAGACCTACAATGAGCAGTTCTTC. Protein sequence: CSAGTETYNEQFF.

This chain links TRBV21-1 with TRBJ2-7. TRBV21-1 has pseudogene status. The CDR3 contains 11 residues. CDR3 in amino acids: CASNTLDEQYF. CDR3 DNA sequence: TGTGCCAGCAACACTTTGGACGAGCAGTACTTC.

The rearrangement links TRBV4-2 to TRBJ2-1; 10 bases match TRBD2. Germline-derived CDR1 and CDR2 are LGHNA and YNFKEQ. This CDR3 has 17 residues. V shed 0 bases and J 6 bases; nucleotides not matched to a gene: 8. The CDR3, as DNA: TGTGCCAGCAGCCAAGATTGGGGTAGCGGGAGGTCCAATGAGCAGTTCTTC. The encoded protein is CASSQDWGSGRSNEQFF.

This clonotype was seen ten or more times. J is TRBJ2-7 and V is TRBV7-3; no definite D call. Germline V gives CDR1 SGHTA, CDR2 FQGTGA. The CDR3 length is 12 residues. V shed 3 bases and J shed 4 bases, with 7 bases lying between them. CDR3 coding DNA: TGTGCCAGCAGCTTCTTAGTTTACGAGCAGTACTTC. Its protein is CASSFLVYEQYF.

The chain links TRBV10-2 to TRBJ2-7; 9 bases match TRBD2. The V segment lost 7 bases and the J segment 3 bases; nucleotides outside the gene matches: 4. This CDR3 is 13 amino acids long. The V gene's germline CDR1 is WSHSY and CDR2 SAAADI. CDR3 residues: CASTGTSLYEQYF. The CDR3 nucleotides read TGCGCCAGCACCGGGACTAGCCTCTACGAGCAGTACTTC.

The genes are TRBV4-1 and TRBJ2-3; no definite D call. The germline CDR1 and CDR2 sequences are MGHRA and YSYEKL. Trimming pared 3 bases from V and 0 bases from J, leaving 10 bases between. CDR3 length: 15 amino acids. For the CDR3, the DNA is TGCGCCAGCAGCCATACACCTTCTAGCACAGATACGCAGTATTTT. Translating it yields CASSHTPSSTDTQYF.

This clonotype has more than one count but fewer than ten. V and J are TRBV20-1 and TRBJ2-7; no reliable D call. The CDR3 runs to 11 residues. In germline, CDR1 is DFQATT, CDR2 SNEGSKA (reference sequence). V was clipped by 3 bases and J by 5 bases, with 8 bases between them. The CDR3 loop reads CSARDLNEQYF. CDR3 DNA sequence: TGCAGTGCTAGGGATTTAAACGAGCAGTACTTC.

The chain is built from TRBV29-1 and TRBJ2-1, with D hard to call. Looked up from germline, CDR1 is SQVTM and CDR2 is ANQGSEA. The CDR3 contains 11 residues. The CDR3 nucleotides are TGCAGTCAGAGCTCCTACAATGAGCAGTTCTTC. It specifies CSQSSYNEQFF.

The chain is built from TRBV5-5 and TRBJ2-2; 9 bases match TRBD1. Germline V lookup: CDR1 SGHKS, CDR2 YYEKEE (reference sequence). J gave up 3 bases and V 2 bases, and 5 bases lay outside the gene matches. This CDR3 contains 16 residues. CDR3 region: CASSLRQGVDTGELFF. In nucleotides, the CDR3 is TGTGCCAGCAGCTTACGACAGGGGGTCGACACCGGGGAGCTGTTTTTT.

J is TRBJ1-1 and V is TRBV30; 7 bases align to TRBD1. The CDR3 spans 15 residues. CDR1 and CDR2 from the germline V gene are GTSNPN and SVGIG (reference sequence). J lost 1 base, V lost 2 bases, and 7 bases had no gene match. The CDR3 here is CAWSRDRARNTEAFF. For the CDR3, the DNA is TGTGCCTGGAGTAGAGACAGGGCCAGGAACACTGAAGCTTTCTTT.

This clonotype was recorded many times. This chain links TRBV11-2 with TRBJ2-3; TRBD1 is a possible D gene (5 bases). Germline CDR1 reads SGHAT; CDR2 reads FQNNGV. V gave up 5 bases and J gave up 6 bases, with 15 bases separating them. CDR3 length: 14 amino acids. As DNA, the CDR3 is TGTGCCAGCAGCCCCCACCCCAGGGCCGATACGCAGTATTTT. Translated: CASSPHPRADTQYF.

This clonotype was seen ten or more times. The CDR3 coding sequence is TGCGCCAGCAGCTCAGGAGTTGCGGGCAATGAGCAGTTCTTC. Amino acids: CASSSGVAGNEQFF. The V call is TRBV5-1, the J call TRBJ2-1, with D perhaps matching TRBD2 (5 bases). This CDR3 region has 14 residues. CDR1 and CDR2 (germline): SGHRS, YFSETQ. The V gene lost 3 bases and the J gene lost 6 bases, with 13 bases spanning the gap.

This clonotype was seen a handful of times. The V and J genes are TRBV5-1 and TRBJ1-3, with D tentatively TRBD1 (6 bases). This CDR3 has 17 residues. V was cut by 0 bases and J by 1 base, with 14 bases left in between. Germline CDR1 and CDR2: SGHRS and YFSETQ. The CDR3 loop reads CASSLAGTTASGNTIYF. The CDR3 DNA sequence: TGCGCCAGCAGCTTGGCCGGGACAACCGCTTCTGGAAACACCATATATTTT.

V gene TRBV6-5 combines with J gene TRBJ2-3, with D unclear. From germline, CDR1 is MNHEY and CDR2 SVGAGI. The CDR3 consists of 14 residues. The ends were cut back, 7 bases at V and 2 bases at J, with 13 bases in the middle. CDR3 region: CASISETLTDTQYF. The CDR3 DNA follows: TGTGCCAGCATTTCCGAAACTCTCACAGATACGCAGTATTTT.